The 9 T cell receptor beta chains presented below share a single source sample, sequenced in a study of shared clonotypes between healthy human individuals. Clones were read by immunoSEQ multiplex PCR, and TCRdb kept only the in-frame ones, dropping some. This sample has about 1.9 million clones, with around 93% found just once. Cells designated naive CD8 were CD45RO-negative and were positively selected for CCR7, with terminally differentiated effector memory CD45RA+ cells excluded. The sequencing input was naive CD8+ T cells from PBMCs. These TCRs come from a man aged 18 to 29 in good health. Some clones in this sample may be carry-over from other donors' samples.

This chain connects TRBV9 to TRBJ1-4, with TRBD1 identical over 9 bases. The V and J ends lost 3 bases and 8 bases, in that order; junction bases with no gene match: 5. The germline gives CDR1 SGDLS, CDR2 YYNGEE. The CDR3 runs 14 residues. The CDR3 here is CASSETGGREKLFF. DNA for the CDR3: TGTGCCAGCAGCGAGACAGGGGGAAGAGAAAAACTGTTTTTT.

The rearrangement links TRBV28 to TRBJ1-6, with D unclear. Germline V gene lookup returns CDR1 MDHEN and CDR2 SYDVKM. Trimming took off 8 bases at V and 13 bases at J, with 9 bases between the two ends. CDR3 length: 10 amino acids. The CDR3 DNA sequence: TGTGCCAGCGGTTGGCTTCCCCTCCACTTT. Protein sequence: CASGWLPLHF.

This chain links TRBV19 with TRBJ1-3, with a possible D match to TRBD1 (6 bases). The CDR3 is made up of 15 amino acids. Germline-derived CDR1 and CDR2 are LNHDA and SQIVND (reference sequence). V was pared by 6 bases and J by 2 bases, with 14 bases between. The CDR3: CASSLPRTAGNTIYF. The DNA for the CDR3 is TGTGCCAGTAGCCTACCGCGGACAGCTGGAAACACCATATATTTT. Looking up the rest from reference TRBV19 and TRBJ1-3 gives the full variable domain: DGGITQSPKYLFRKEGQNVTLSCEQNLNHDAMYWYRQDPGQGLRLIYYSQIVNDFQKGDIAEGYSVSREKKESFPLTVTSAQKNPTAFYLCASSLPRTAGNTIYFGEGSWLTVV.

V is TRBV2 and J is TRBJ2-3, with D possibly called TRBD1 or TRBD2 (7 bases each). The CDR3 spans 21 residues. The germline V and J ends were trimmed by 7 bases and 5 bases, with 37 bases remaining between them. Germline CDR1 reads SNHLY; CDR2 reads FYNNEI. The CDR3 region is CASNQIAGTEVWGEGLDTQYF. CDR3 coding DNA: TGTGCCAGCAACCAAATCGCCGGGACAGAAGTCTGGGGGGAGGGATTAGATACGCAGTATTTT.

This clone showed up just a few times. For the CDR3, the DNA is TGTGCCAGCATGCACAGGGGAGGATACAATGAGCAGTTCTTC. Amino acids: CASMHRGGYNEQFF. This sequence joins TRBV7-9 and TRBJ2-1; maybe TRBD1 (7 bases). Germline V gene sequence: CDR1 SEHNR, CDR2 FQNEAQ (reference sequence). V was pared by 7 bases and J by 4 bases, with 14 bases between. The CDR3 is 14 amino acids.

The chain joins TRBV19 to TRBJ2-7; D is unresolved. The CDR3 spans 15 residues. V shed 3 bases and J shed 5 bases, with 17 bases lying between them. Germline values: CDR1 LNHDA, CDR2 SQIVND (reference sequence). The CDR3 sequence is CASSISLANVHEQYF. CDR3 sequence (DNA): TGTGCCAGTAGTATTTCGTTGGCAAACGTCCACGAGCAGTACTTC. The variable domain in full, completed from reference TRBV19 and TRBJ2-7, reads DGGITQSPKYLFRKEGQNVTLSCEQNLNHDAMYWYRQDPGQGLRLIYYSQIVNDFQKGDIAEGYSVSREKKESFPLTVTSAQKNPTAFYLCASSISLANVHEQYFGPGTRLTVT.

The chain couples TRBV4-1 to TRBJ2-3, with 14 bases fitting TRBD2. Trimming at V came to 1 base and at J to 5 bases, leaving 2 bases not matched to a gene. The V gene's germline CDR1 is MGHRA and CDR2 YSYEKL. The CDR3 length is 16 residues. The CDR3 loop is CASSQATSGRGDTQYF. The CDR3 DNA reads as TGCGCCAGCAGCCAAGCGACTAGCGGGAGGGGAGATACGCAGTATTTT.

The chain combines TRBV5-1 with TRBJ2-7, with TRBD2 matching over 9 bases. V was pared by 4 bases and J by 0 bases, with 5 bases of the junction left unmatched. CDR1 is SGHRS and CDR2 is YFSETQ in the germline V gene. The CDR3 has 15 residues. For the CDR3, the DNA is TGCGCCAGCAGCGCCGGACTAGCGAGCTCCTACGAGCAGTACTTC. This encodes CASSAGLASSYEQYF.

This clone was observed once. V usage is TRBV6-5 and J usage is TRBJ2-2; D possibly uses TRBD1 or TRBD2 (5 bases each). The V gene's germline CDR1 is MNHEY and CDR2 SVGAGI. Trimming cost V 4 bases and J 6 bases, with 18 bases left between them. The CDR3 is 16 residues long. The CDR3 DNA sequence: TGTGCCAGCAGTTTGATCGGGACCGCGAGGGCCGGGGAGCTGTTTTTT. Translating gives CASSLIGTARAGELFF.